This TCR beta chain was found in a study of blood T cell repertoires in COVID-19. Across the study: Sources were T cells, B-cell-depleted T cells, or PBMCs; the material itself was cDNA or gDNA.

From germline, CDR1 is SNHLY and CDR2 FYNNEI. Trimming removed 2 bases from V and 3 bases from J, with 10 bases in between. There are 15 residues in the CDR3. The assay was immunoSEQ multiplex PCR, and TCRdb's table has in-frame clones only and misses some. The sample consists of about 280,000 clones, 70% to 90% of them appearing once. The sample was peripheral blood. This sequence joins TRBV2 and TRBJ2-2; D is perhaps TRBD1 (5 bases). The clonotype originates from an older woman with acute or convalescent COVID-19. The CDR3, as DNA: TGTGCCAGCAGTGAAATTAGGGGCGACACCGGGGAGCTGTTTTTT. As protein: CASSEIRGDTGELFF.